The 24 T cell receptor beta chains listed next were all sequenced from one sample in a study of OX40 agonist ivuxolimab in advanced cancers. The repertoire was sequenced with immunoSEQ multiplex PCR; TCRdb's copy has only in-frame clones and lacks some. Of approximately 130,000 clones detected, 90% appear once; the ten largest clones hold around 0.99%. Sequences were derived from CD4+ or CD8+ T cells sorted from blood, sampled in a trial of the OX40 agonist ivuxolimab. These receptors were collected from an adult with an advanced solid tumor such as melanoma, head and neck, liver or kidney cancer.

The chain is built from TRBV4-1 and TRBJ2-5; a weak D match, TRBD1 (6 bases). The J call is doubtful: the DNA matches TRBJ2-7 better. This CDR3 has 14 amino acids. CDR1 and CDR2 from the germline V gene are MGHRA and YSYEKL. The CDR3 coding sequence is TGCGCCAGCAGCCAAGCAGACAGGAGCCACGAGCAGTACTTC. It encodes CASSQADRSHEQYF.

The chain carries TRBV5-1 and TRBJ2-1; 12 bases line up with TRBD2. Looked up from germline, CDR1 is SGHRS and CDR2 is YFSETQ. The junction had 6 bases not matched to a gene; V was cut back by 2 bases and J by 9 bases. The CDR3 loop spans 15 amino acids. The CDR3 loop reads CASSFLAGGPGEQFF. CDR3 DNA: TGCGCCAGCAGCTTCCTAGCGGGAGGGCCGGGTGAGCAGTTCTTC.

The chain recombines TRBV4-2 with TRBJ2-7; a weak D match, TRBD1 (6 bases). This CDR3 has 14 amino acids. Germline V gene data show CDR1 as LGHNA and CDR2 as YNFKEQ. The V end lost 0 bases, the J end lost 4 bases, and 10 bases lay between the germline ends. CDR3 loop: CASSQDVGAYEQYF. Here the CDR3 DNA reads TGTGCCAGCAGCCAAGATGTGGGGGCGTACGAGCAGTACTTC.

There are a few counts of this clone. V and J are TRBV29-1 and TRBJ1-5, with TRBD1 matching 10 bases. Germline CDR1 and CDR2: SQVTM and ANQGSEA. After removal of 7 bases from V and 6 bases from J, the junction contained 9 bases not matched to a gene. The CDR3 is 14 residues long. The CDR3 loop reads CSAQEGQGSQPQHF. As DNA, the CDR3 is TGCAGCGCCCAAGAGGGACAGGGGAGTCAGCCCCAGCATTTT.

This chain uses TRBV9 with TRBJ1-6; 10 bases fit TRBD1. Trimming removed 4 bases from V and 8 bases from J; junction bases left unmatched: 9. The germline V gene encodes CDR1 SGDLS and CDR2 YYNGEE. The CDR3 has 16 amino acids. The CDR3 is CASSPIGDRGDSPLHF. The CDR3 DNA reads TGTGCCAGCAGCCCTATAGGGGACAGGGGTGATTCACCCCTCCACTTT.

The CDR3: CASSLSGGEDEKLFF. CDR3 nucleotides: TGTGCCAGCAGCTTATCGGGCGGTGAGGACGAAAAACTGTTTTTT. The V and J genes are TRBV7-6 and TRBJ1-4; D unclear. CDR1 SGHVS and CDR2 FNYEAQ come from the germline V gene. The CDR3 length is 15 residues. Trimming stripped 2 bases from V and 8 bases from J, with 15 bases between.

V is TRBV29-1 and J is TRBJ1-1; TRBD1 matches 10 bases. This CDR3 has 17 residues. CDR1 is SQVTM, CDR2 ANQGSEA, per germline. V trimming: 3 bases; J trimming: 0 bases; junction bases outside the gene matches: 10. CDR3 loop: CSVDPGQGTQMNTEAFF. The CDR3 DNA sequence: TGCAGCGTTGACCCGGGACAGGGGACTCAAATGAACACTGAAGCTTTCTTT.

This sequence joins TRBV18 and TRBJ2-2; 12 bases fit TRBD2. Losses at the gene ends were 1 base for V and 3 bases for J; bases not matched to a gene: 3. Germline assignment: CDR1 KGHSH and CDR2 LQKENI. The CDR3 has 17 amino acids. CDR3: CASSPRTSGTDTGELFF. The CDR3 DNA reads as TGTGCCAGCTCACCACGGACTAGCGGGACGGACACCGGGGAGCTGTTTTTT.

The V and J genes are TRBV27 and TRBJ2-1; 10 nucleotides line up with TRBD2. V was pared by 4 bases and J by 10 bases, with 19 bases of the junction left unmatched. The germline CDR1 and CDR2 sequences are MNHEY and SMNVEV (reference sequence). The CDR3 consists of 18 residues. Here the CDR3 DNA reads TGTGCCAGCAGTTGGGTGAGAGCAACTAGCGGGACGCAAGGGGAGCAGTTCTTC. It yields the protein CASSWVRATSGTQGEQFF.

This clone has more than one count but fewer than ten. The genes are TRBV25-1 and TRBJ1-5; D gene unclear. V dropped 3 bases and J dropped 7 bases, with 13 bases sitting between them. Germline-derived CDR1 and CDR2 are MGHDK and SYGVNS. The CDR3 contains 14 residues. The CDR3 here is CASSDSALGQPQHF. The CDR3 DNA sequence: TGTGCCAGCAGTGACTCAGCCCTCGGACAGCCCCAGCATTTT.

The rearrangement links TRBV5-1 to TRBJ1-4, with 7 bases lining up with TRBD1. In germline, CDR1 is SGHRS, CDR2 YFSETQ. V dropped 0 bases and J dropped 3; count of bases not matched to a gene: 5. This CDR3 spans 16 amino acids. The DNA for the CDR3 is TGCGCCAGCAGCTTGGGAGGGACAGACTCTAATGAAAAACTGTTTTTT. Its translation: CASSLGGTDSNEKLFF.

The V and J genes are TRBV28 and TRBJ2-3, with 9 bases matching TRBD1. With V trimmed by 5 bases and J by 8 bases, 11 bases remained unmatched. CDR1 and CDR2 (germline): MDHEN, SYDVKM. This CDR3 is built from 15 residues. The DNA of the CDR3 is TGTGCCAGCAGTGATCCCGGGACAGGGACCGCTACGCAGTATTTT. This codes for CASSDPGTGTATQYF.

The chain joins TRBV28 to TRBJ2-7, with TRBD2 matching 11 bases. The CDR3 has 15 amino acids. Germline V CDR1 and CDR2: MDHEN, SYDVKM. The V segment lost 2 bases and the J segment 2 bases; nucleotides outside the gene matches: 2. CDR3 sequence reads: CASSLGTSGTYEQYF. For the CDR3, the DNA is TGTGCCAGCAGTTTAGGGACTAGCGGAACCTACGAGCAGTACTTC.

The rearrangement joins TRBV7-2 to TRBJ2-1, with 10 bases that match TRBD2. Germline V CDR1 and CDR2: SGHTA, FQGNSA. The CDR3 is made up of 17 amino acids. V was clipped by 5 bases and J by 0 bases; unmatched bases: 7. Written as DNA, the CDR3 is TGTGCCAGCAGCGGTAGCGGGAGGTACAGCTCCTACAATGAGCAGTTCTTC. The encoded protein is CASSGSGRYSSYNEQFF.

This sequence joins TRBV6-4 and TRBJ2-1, with 10 bases matching TRBD2. V trimming: 5 bases; J trimming: 4 bases; junction bases outside the gene matches: 2. CDR3 length equals 14 residues. CDR1 is MRHNA, CDR2 SNTAGT, per germline. The CDR3 region has the DNA TGTGCCAGCAGTCAAGCGGGAGGGTACAATGAGCAGTTCTTC. It specifies CASSQAGGYNEQFF.

V and J are TRBV5-4 and TRBJ2-5, with D possibly being TRBD1 or TRBD2 (5 bases each). The germline gives CDR1 SGHNT, CDR2 YYREEE (reference sequence). The CDR3 is 15 residues long. Trimming removed 0 bases from V and 1 base from J, with 10 bases in between. The CDR3 region is CASSLGDGIQETQYF. The DNA of the CDR3 is TGTGCCAGCAGCTTGGGGGACGGGATCCAAGAGACCCAGTACTTC. The whole variable domain, filled in from reference TRBV5-4 and TRBJ2-5, reads ETGVTQSPTHLIKTRGQQVTLRCSSQSGHNTVSWYQQALGQGPQFIFQYYREEENGRGNFPPRFSGLQFPNYSSELNVNALELDDSALYLCASSLGDGIQETQYFGPGTRLLVL.

This chain connects TRBV7-3 to TRBJ2-7; 9 bases match TRBD1. CDR1 and CDR2 (germline): SGHTA, FQGTGA. The CDR3 consists of 14 residues. The trim removed 5 bases at V and 5 bases at J, leaving 7 bases unmatched. The DNA of the CDR3 is TGTGCCAGCAGCCCCGCCGGGACAGGGAACGAGCAGTACTTC. This translates into CASSPAGTGNEQYF.

In DNA form, the CDR3 reads TGTGCCAGCAGTTTGGGACTCTACAATGAGCAGTTCTTC. It is translated as CASSLGLYNEQFF. The chain combines TRBV28 with TRBJ2-1; D is perhaps TRBD2 (6 bases). This CDR3 has 13 amino acids. CDR1 is MDHEN and CDR2 is SYDVKM in the germline V gene. Trimming took off 3 bases at V and 3 bases at J, with 6 bases between the two ends.

This clone has just one count. The rearrangement links TRBV7-2 to TRBJ2-2; D is uncertain. The germline V and J ends were trimmed by 5 bases and 3 bases, with 4 bases remaining between them. Germline V gene sequence: CDR1 SGHTA, CDR2 FQGNSA. The CDR3 extends over 12 amino acids. This CDR3 reads CASSPHTGELFF. In DNA form, the CDR3 reads TGTGCCAGCAGCCCCCACACCGGGGAGCTGTTTTTT.

This clone was observed a single time. The chain links TRBV7-8 to TRBJ1-5; D ambiguous. This CDR3 comprises 14 residues. Trimming cost V 4 bases and J 1 base, with 8 bases left between them. Germline V CDR1 and CDR2: SGHVS, FQNEAQ. CDR3 DNA sequence: TGTGCCAGCAGCTCCCAGGACAGCAATCAGCCCCAGCATTTT. This encodes CASSSQDSNQPQHF.

The chain recombines TRBV13 with TRBJ2-5; 7 nucleotides align to TRBD1. V was pared by 5 bases and J by 9 bases, with 18 bases of the junction left unmatched. CDR3 length: 16 amino acids. Germline CDR1 and CDR2: PRHDT and FYEKMQ (reference sequence). Written as DNA, the CDR3 is TGTGCCAGCAGCCCTCCTACCGGGACGGAAGACAGGGCCCAGTACTTC. Protein: CASSPPTGTEDRAQYF.

The chain is built from TRBV5-1 and TRBJ2-5; 9 bases agree with TRBD2. Germline CDR1 reads SGHRS; CDR2 reads YFSETQ. The CDR3 is made up of 16 amino acids. The V and J ends lost 0 bases and 4 bases, in that order; junction bases with no gene match: 7. As DNA, the CDR3 is TGCGCCAGCAGCTTGGTGATAGCGGGAGCGGGAGAGACCCAGTACTTC. Its translation is CASSLVIAGAGETQYF.

This sequence joins TRBV5-6 and TRBJ2-2; D is perhaps TRBD1 (5 bases). Germline CDR1 is SGHDT and CDR2 is YYEEEE. This CDR3 contains 15 residues. V dropped 2 bases and J dropped 1 base, with 9 bases sitting between them. The CDR3 DNA follows: TGTGCCAGCAGCTTCGTCACAGGGAACACCGGGGAGCTGTTTTTT. Protein product: CASSFVTGNTGELFF.

A few counts support this clone. V usage is TRBV7-2 and J usage is TRBJ2-7; 7 bases map to TRBD1. This CDR3 comprises 12 residues. The germline V gene encodes CDR1 SGHTA and CDR2 FQGNSA. Trimming took 5 bases from V and 6 from J; bases not matched to a gene: 4. CDR3 in amino acids: CASSARQGEQYF. Here the CDR3 DNA reads TGTGCCAGCAGCGCGCGACAGGGCGAGCAGTACTTC.